What follows are 24 T cell receptor beta chains derived from one specimen sequenced in a study of shared clonotypes between healthy human individuals. Here immunoSEQ multiplex PCR was the method, and the copy in TCRdb shows in-frame clones only, minus some. The data hold around 510,000 clones, with roughly 95% observed a single time. The sequenced material came from naive CD4+ T cells sorted from blood. The subset is: CD45RA+ positively selected. Receptors were obtained from a woman in her 30s in good health.

The rearrangement joins TRBV5-1 to TRBJ1-6; TRBD1 might be the D (5 bases). The CDR3 covers 16 residues. Germline V gene data show CDR1 as SGHRS and CDR2 as YFSETQ. V was shortened by 0 bases and J by 7 bases, with 14 bases between the two germline ends. This CDR3 reads CASSLADVTGNSPLHF. The CDR3, as DNA: TGCGCCAGCAGCTTGGCCGATGTTACAGGCAATTCACCCCTCCACTTT.

The chain is built from TRBV7-9 and TRBJ2-6; a possible D gene is TRBD1 (6 bases). Germline CDR1 reads SEHNR; CDR2 reads FQNEAQ (reference sequence). The CDR3 extends over 16 amino acids. Trimming removed 10 bases from V and 1 base from J, with 17 bases in between. The CDR3 loop reads CATFTGSRSGANVLTF. The DNA for the CDR3 is TGTGCCACCTTCACAGGGAGCCGGTCTGGGGCCAACGTCCTGACTTTC.

The J gene is TRBJ2-7, the V gene TRBV11-3, with D tentatively TRBD1 or TRBD2 (5 bases each). Germline CDR1 reads SGHNT; CDR2 reads YENEEA. V lost 6 bases to trimming and J lost 4 bases, with 10 bases between them. The CDR3 is made up of 12 amino acids. The CDR3 here is CASRQGAYEQYF. CDR3 in DNA: TGTGCCAGCAGGCAGGGAGCTTACGAGCAGTACTTC.

The chain recombines TRBV5-6 with TRBJ1-2; possibly TRBD1 for D (5 bases). The CDR3 loop spans 17 amino acids. V was cut by 6 bases and J by 4 bases, with 25 bases left in between. Germline-derived CDR1 and CDR2 are SGHDT and YYEEEE. CDR3 sequence: CASTGVPPPRDLYGYTF. The CDR3 DNA reads as TGTGCCAGCACGGGGGTACCCCCTCCGCGTGACCTCTATGGCTACACCTTC.

V and J are TRBV5-8 and TRBJ2-7; possible D gene TRBD2, 6 bases. Trimming took off 0 bases at V and 9 bases at J, with 13 bases between the two ends. The germline V gene encodes CDR1 SGHTS and CDR2 YDEGEE. This CDR3 contains 13 residues. For the CDR3, the DNA is TGTGCCAGCAGCTTGGCCGCGACTAGATGGCAGTACTTC. Translated: CASSLAATRWQYF.

The CDR3 sequence: CASSQDLSYNSPLHF. The CDR3 DNA follows: TGTGCCAGCAGCCAAGATCTCTCCTATAATTCACCCCTCCACTTT. This chain uses TRBV4-2 with TRBJ1-6; D gene uncertain. Trimming removed 0 bases from V and 0 bases from J, with 3 bases in between. The CDR3 length is 15 residues. Germline assignment: CDR1 LGHNA and CDR2 YNFKEQ.

In nucleotides, the CDR3 is TGCGCCAGCAGCTTCGCGGGCTACGAGCAGTACTTC. Its translation: CASSFAGYEQYF. V is TRBV5-1 and J is TRBJ2-7; tentatively, D is TRBD2 (5 bases). This CDR3 is built from 12 residues. Germline CDR1 and CDR2: SGHRS and YFSETQ. Trimming pared 2 bases from V and 3 bases from J, leaving 6 bases between. Variable domain in full (rest from reference TRBV5-1 and TRBJ2-7): KAGVTQTPRYLIKTRGQQVTLSCSPISGHRSVSWYQQTPGQGLQFLFEYFSETQRNKGNFPGRFSGRQFSNSRSEMNVSTLELGDSALYLCASSFAGYEQYFGPGTRLTVT.

The V call is TRBV19, the J call TRBJ1-5; perhaps TRBD1 as D (5 bases). Trimming pared 1 base from V and 2 bases from J, leaving 15 bases between. The CDR3 is made up of 17 amino acids. CDR1 is LNHDA and CDR2 is SQIVND in the germline V gene (reference sequence). This CDR3 reads CASSIGTGAAGNQPQHF. CDR3 nucleotide sequence: TGTGCCAGTAGTATAGGAACAGGCGCCGCGGGCAATCAGCCCCAGCATTTT.

The chain has TRBV6-5 and TRBJ2-1, with D unresolved. Per germline, CDR1 MNHEY and CDR2 SVGAGI. The CDR3 has 15 amino acids. V lost 0 bases and J 2 bases, leaving 8 bases between the germline ends. The CDR3 region is CASSYSITAYNEQFF. The CDR3 bases are TGTGCCAGCAGTTACTCGATAACAGCCTACAATGAGCAGTTCTTC.

The chain uses TRBV28 and TRBJ1-2; 9 bases are shared with TRBD1. With 1 base clipped from V and 6 bases from J, the junction kept 9 bases outside the gene matches. The CDR3 covers 16 residues. The germline V gene has CDR1 MDHEN and CDR2 SYDVKM. The CDR3 DNA follows: TGTGCCAGCAGTTTATTTGGGAGGACAGGGGTGGATGGCTACACCTTC. Translating gives CASSLFGRTGVDGYTF.

V and J are TRBV28 and TRBJ1-5; D is possibly TRBD1 (6 bases). Trimming stripped 3 bases from V and 2 bases from J, with 17 bases between. Germline values: CDR1 MDHEN, CDR2 SYDVKM. The CDR3 consists of 17 residues. The chain's CDR3 is CASSFSPRGARNQPQHF. The CDR3 nucleotides read TGTGCCAGCAGTTTTTCCCCCCGGGGGGCCCGCAATCAGCCCCAGCATTTT.

The V call is TRBV21-1, the J call TRBJ2-1; TRBD2 was called by the table and not checked on the DNA. TRBV21-1 is tagged as a pseudogene. The CDR3 runs 16 residues. CDR3 in amino acids: CASSKRRTSEYNEQFF. For the CDR3, the DNA is TGTGCCAGCAGCAAACGTAGGACTAGCGAATACAATGAGCAGTTCTTC.

This chain uses TRBV5-1 with TRBJ2-2, with 7 bases aligning to TRBD2. Trimming at V came to 3 bases and at J to 6 bases, leaving 5 bases not matched to a gene. Germline V lookup: CDR1 SGHRS, CDR2 YFSETQ. This CDR3 spans 14 amino acids. Here the CDR3 reads CASSSGLVPGELFF. The CDR3 region has the DNA TGCGCCAGCAGCTCAGGACTAGTCCCCGGGGAGCTGTTTTTT.

The chain employs TRBV7-9 and TRBJ2-5; 10 bases are shared with TRBD1. The J call may be in error: the DNA end matches TRBJ2-7 better. Per germline, CDR1 SEHNR and CDR2 FQNEAQ (reference sequence). The CDR3 loop spans 15 amino acids. Written as DNA, the CDR3 is TGTGCCAGCAGCTTAGGGACAGGGGGTTACTACGAGCAGTACTTC. Its translation is CASSLGTGGYYEQYF.

The chain has TRBV5-1 and TRBJ2-7; no clear D gene. Deletions cut 2 bases from V and 2 bases from J, with 8 bases between. CDR3 length: 13 residues. Germline V gene sequence: CDR1 SGHRS, CDR2 YFSETQ. CDR3 DNA sequence: TGCGCCAGCAGCTTATCCAGGACCTACGAGCAGTACTTC. It specifies CASSLSRTYEQYF.

The chain is built from TRBV6-5 and TRBJ2-5, with 9 bases that match TRBD1. The J call could be wrong; TRBJ2-7 is a better fit for the DNA end. Per the germline V gene, CDR1 is MNHEY and CDR2 is SVGAGI. CDR3 length: 15 residues. Here the CDR3 reads CASTYDGTGPGEQYF. CDR3 nucleotide sequence: TGTGCCAGCACCTATGACGGGACAGGGCCTGGCGAGCAGTACTTC.

The rearrangement uses TRBV6-5 and TRBJ1-1; no firm D call. The CDR3 totals 13 residues. In germline, CDR1 is MNHEY, CDR2 SVGAGI. Between the trimmed V and J ends, which lost 3 bases and 4 bases, there was a span of 9 bases. The CDR3 is CASSYFVGTEAFF. CDR3 sequence (DNA): TGTGCCAGCAGTTATTTTGTGGGCACTGAAGCTTTCTTT.

V is TRBV7-2 and J is TRBJ2-5, with 8 bases identical to TRBD2. CDR3 length equals 16 residues. V lost 3 bases and J lost 1; bases outside the gene matches: 7. Germline V gives CDR1 SGHTA, CDR2 FQGNSA. In DNA form, the CDR3 reads TGTGCCAGCAGCTTGGGCGCGGCGGGGGGCCAAGAGACCCAGTACTTC. As protein: CASSLGAAGGQETQYF.

The chain uses TRBV2 and TRBJ2-1; D is possibly TRBD2 (5 bases). Germline assignment: CDR1 SNHLY and CDR2 FYNNEI. The V and J ends lost 0 bases and 5 bases respectively, with 11 bases between them. The CDR3 covers 15 residues. In nucleotides, the CDR3 is TGTGCCAGCAGTGAAGCGCCGGGAATTAACAATGAGCAGTTCTTC. Protein: CASSEAPGINNEQFF.

The chain uses TRBV28 and TRBJ2-7; 12 bases line up with TRBD2. The CDR3 is made up of 14 amino acids. V trimming: 4 bases; J trimming: 4 bases; junction bases outside the gene matches: 2. The V gene's germline CDR1 is MDHEN and CDR2 SYDVKM. CDR3 residues: CASSWTSGIYEQYF. The DNA for the CDR3 is TGTGCCAGCAGTTGGACTAGCGGGATATACGAGCAGTACTTC.

CDR3 residues: CASSLNLKTDTQYF. CDR3 in DNA: TGTGCCAGCAGCTTAAACTTGAAAACGGATACGCAGTATTTT. V is TRBV7-9 and J is TRBJ2-3; D not resolved. This CDR3 comprises 14 residues. The V gene's germline CDR1 is SEHNR and CDR2 FQNEAQ (reference sequence). Trimming shortened V by 2 bases and J by 6 bases, and 12 bases separated the two germline ends.

The genes are TRBV2 and TRBJ1-2; no clear D gene. In germline, CDR1 is SNHLY, CDR2 FYNNEI. CDR3 length: 11 residues. Trimming pared 8 bases from V and 4 bases from J, leaving 8 bases between. The DNA for the CDR3 is TGTGCCAGCGGGAACAGCTATGGCTACACCTTC. It yields the protein CASGNSYGYTF.

The chain has TRBV6-1 and TRBJ1-1, with 7 positions matching TRBD1. V was clipped by 5 bases and J by 0 bases; unmatched bases: 6. The CDR3 extends over 15 amino acids. Germline V lookup: CDR1 MNHNS, CDR2 SASEGT. The CDR3 DNA sequence: TGTGCCAGCAGTCCCCGGGACAGCTTGAACACTGAAGCTTTCTTT. Its translation: CASSPRDSLNTEAFF.

The chain recombines TRBV7-2 with TRBJ2-2; D gene uncertain. Germline CDR1 and CDR2: SGHTA and FQGNSA. The V and J ends lost 1 base and 7 bases respectively, with 10 bases between them. The CDR3 is 14 residues long. Written as DNA, the CDR3 is TGTGCCAGCAGCTTAGAACTAATTGTCGGGGAGCTGTTTTTT. Translating it yields CASSLELIVGELFF.